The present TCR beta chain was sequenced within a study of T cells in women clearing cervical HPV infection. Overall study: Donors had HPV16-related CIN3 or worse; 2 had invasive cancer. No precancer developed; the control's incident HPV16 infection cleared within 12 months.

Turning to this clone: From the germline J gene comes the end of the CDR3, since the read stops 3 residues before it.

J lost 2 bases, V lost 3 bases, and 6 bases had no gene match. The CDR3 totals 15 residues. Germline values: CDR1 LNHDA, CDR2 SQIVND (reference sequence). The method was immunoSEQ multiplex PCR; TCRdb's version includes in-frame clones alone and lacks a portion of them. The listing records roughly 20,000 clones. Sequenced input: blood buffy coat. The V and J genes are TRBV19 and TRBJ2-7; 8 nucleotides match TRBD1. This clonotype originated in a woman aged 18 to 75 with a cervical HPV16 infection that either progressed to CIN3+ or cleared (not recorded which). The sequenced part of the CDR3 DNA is TGTGCCAGTAGTATCAGAGAGACAGGGGCCTACGAG. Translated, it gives CASSIRETGAYE. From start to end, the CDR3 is CASSIRETGAYEQYF.